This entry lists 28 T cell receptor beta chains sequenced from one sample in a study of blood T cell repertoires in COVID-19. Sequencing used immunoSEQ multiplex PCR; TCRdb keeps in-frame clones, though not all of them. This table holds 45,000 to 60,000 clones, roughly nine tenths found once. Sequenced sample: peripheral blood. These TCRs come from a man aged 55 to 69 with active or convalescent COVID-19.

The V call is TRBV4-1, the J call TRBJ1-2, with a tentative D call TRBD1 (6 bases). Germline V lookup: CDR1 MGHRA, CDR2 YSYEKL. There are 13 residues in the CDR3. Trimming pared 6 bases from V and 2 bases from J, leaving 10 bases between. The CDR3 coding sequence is TGCGCCAGCAGTCCCGGACAGAACTATGGCTACACCTTC. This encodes CASSPGQNYGYTF.

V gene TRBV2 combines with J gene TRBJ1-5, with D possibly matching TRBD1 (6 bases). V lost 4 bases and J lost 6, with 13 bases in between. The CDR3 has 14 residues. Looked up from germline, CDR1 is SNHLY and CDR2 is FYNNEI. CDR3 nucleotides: TGTGCCAGCAGTGGGGAGGGGGGAGGTCAGCCCCAGCATTTT. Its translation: CASSGEGGGQPQHF. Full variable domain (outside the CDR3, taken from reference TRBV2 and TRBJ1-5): EPEVTQTPSHQVTQMGQEVILRCVPISNHLYFYWYRQILGQKVEFLVSFYNNEISEKSEIFDDQFSVERPDGSNFTLKIRSTKLEDSAMYFCASSGEGGGQPQHFGDGTRLSIL.

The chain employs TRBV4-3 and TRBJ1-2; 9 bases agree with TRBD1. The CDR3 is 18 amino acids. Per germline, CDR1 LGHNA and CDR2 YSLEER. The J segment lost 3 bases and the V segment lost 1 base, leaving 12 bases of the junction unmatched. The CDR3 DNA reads TGCGCCAGCAGCCAAGCAGGGACAGGGCGTCTATCAGACTATGGCTACACCTTC. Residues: CASSQAGTGRLSDYGYTF.

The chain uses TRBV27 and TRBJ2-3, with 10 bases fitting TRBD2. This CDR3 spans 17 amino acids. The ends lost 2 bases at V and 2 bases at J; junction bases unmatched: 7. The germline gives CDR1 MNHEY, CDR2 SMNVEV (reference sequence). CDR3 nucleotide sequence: TGTGCCAGCAGTTTAAGGGCACTAGCGGGGATCACAGATACGCAGTATTTT. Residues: CASSLRALAGITDTQYF.

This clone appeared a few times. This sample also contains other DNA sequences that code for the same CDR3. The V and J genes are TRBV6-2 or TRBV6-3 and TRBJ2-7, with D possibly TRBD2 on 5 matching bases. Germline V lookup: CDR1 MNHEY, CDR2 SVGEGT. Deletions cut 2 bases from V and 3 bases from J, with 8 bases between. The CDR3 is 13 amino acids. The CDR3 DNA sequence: TGTGCCAGCAGTTACCGCGGACTCTACGAGCAGTACTTC. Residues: CASSYRGLYEQYF.

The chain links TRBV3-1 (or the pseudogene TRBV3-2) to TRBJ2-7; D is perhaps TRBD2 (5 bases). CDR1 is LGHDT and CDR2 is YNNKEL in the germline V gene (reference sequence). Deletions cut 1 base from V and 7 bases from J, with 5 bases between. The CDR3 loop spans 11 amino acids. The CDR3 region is CASSQAGEQYF. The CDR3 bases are TGTGCCAGCAGCCAAGCGGGGGAGCAGTACTTC.

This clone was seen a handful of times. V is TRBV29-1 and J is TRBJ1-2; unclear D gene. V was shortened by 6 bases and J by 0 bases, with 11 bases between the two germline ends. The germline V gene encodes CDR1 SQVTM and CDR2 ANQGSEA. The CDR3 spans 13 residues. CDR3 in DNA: TGCAGCGTAGGACTGCAGGCTAACTATGGCTACACCTTC. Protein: CSVGLQANYGYTF.

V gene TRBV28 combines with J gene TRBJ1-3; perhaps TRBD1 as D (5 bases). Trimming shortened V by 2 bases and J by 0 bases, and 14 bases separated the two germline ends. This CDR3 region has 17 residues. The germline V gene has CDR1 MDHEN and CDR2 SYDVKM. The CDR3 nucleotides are TGTGCCAGCAGTTTAGCTCTCAGGGTGTCCTCTGGAAACACCATATATTTT. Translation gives CASSLALRVSSGNTIYF.

The CDR3 bases are TGTGCCTGGAGTGAGGGGTTCCACAATCAGCCCCAGCATTTT. Translated, it gives CAWSEGFHNQPQHF. This chain links TRBV30 with TRBJ1-5; tentatively, D is TRBD1 (5 bases). V lost 1 base to trimming and J lost 3 bases, with 10 bases between them. This CDR3 spans 14 amino acids. Germline V gene data show CDR1 as GTSNPN and CDR2 as SVGIG (reference sequence).

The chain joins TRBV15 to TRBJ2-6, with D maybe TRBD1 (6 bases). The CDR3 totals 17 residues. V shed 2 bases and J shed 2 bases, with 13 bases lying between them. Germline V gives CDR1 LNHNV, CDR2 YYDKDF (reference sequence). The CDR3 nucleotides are TGTGCCACCAGCAGACAGGGGAATCTGGCTGGGGCCAACGTCCTGACTTTC. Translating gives CATSRQGNLAGANVLTF.

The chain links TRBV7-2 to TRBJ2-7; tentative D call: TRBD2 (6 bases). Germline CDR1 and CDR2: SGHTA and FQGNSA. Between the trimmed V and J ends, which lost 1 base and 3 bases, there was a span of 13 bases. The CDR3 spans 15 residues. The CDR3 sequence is CASSLEGSSVYEQYF. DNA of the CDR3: TGTGCCAGCAGCTTAGAGGGTTCTAGCGTCTACGAGCAGTACTTC.

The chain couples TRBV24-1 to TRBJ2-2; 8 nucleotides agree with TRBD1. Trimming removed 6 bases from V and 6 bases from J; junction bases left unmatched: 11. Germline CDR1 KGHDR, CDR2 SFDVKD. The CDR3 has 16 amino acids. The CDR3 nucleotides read TGTGCCACCAGTAGACCCGGGACAGGCGTGTCCGGGGAGCTGTTTTTT. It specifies CATSRPGTGVSGELFF.

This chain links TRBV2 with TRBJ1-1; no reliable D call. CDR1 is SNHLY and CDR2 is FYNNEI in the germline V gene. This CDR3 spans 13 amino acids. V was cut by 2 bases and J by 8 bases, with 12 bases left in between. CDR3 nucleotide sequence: TGTGCCAGCAGTGAAACCCACGGAGGGGAAGCTTTCTTT. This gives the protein CASSETHGGEAFF.

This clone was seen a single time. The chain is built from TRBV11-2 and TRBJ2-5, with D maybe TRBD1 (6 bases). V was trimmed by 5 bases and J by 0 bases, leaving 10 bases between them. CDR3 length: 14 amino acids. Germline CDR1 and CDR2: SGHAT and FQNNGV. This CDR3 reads CASSPGTNQETQYF. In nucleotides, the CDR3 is TGTGCCAGCAGCCCCGGGACAAACCAAGAGACCCAGTACTTC. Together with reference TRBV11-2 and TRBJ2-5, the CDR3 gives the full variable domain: EAGVAQSPRYKIIEKRQSVAFWCNPISGHATLYWYQQILGQGPKLLIQFQNNGVVDDSQLPKDRFSAERLKGVDSTLKIQPAKLEDSAVYLCASSPGTNQETQYFGPGTRLLVL.

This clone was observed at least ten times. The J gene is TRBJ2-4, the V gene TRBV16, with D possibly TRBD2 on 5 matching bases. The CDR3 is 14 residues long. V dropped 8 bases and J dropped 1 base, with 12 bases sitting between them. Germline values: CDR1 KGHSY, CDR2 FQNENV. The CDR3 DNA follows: TGTGCCAGCCTCCGGGAAGCGGCCAAAAACATTCAGTACTTC. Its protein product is CASLREAAKNIQYF. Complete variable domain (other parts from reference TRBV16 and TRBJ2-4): GEEVAQTPKHLVRGEGQKAKLYCAPIKGHSYVFWYQQVLKNEFKFLISFQNENVFDETGMPKERFSAKCLPNSPCSLEIQATKLEDSAVYFCASLREAAKNIQYFGAGTRLSVL.

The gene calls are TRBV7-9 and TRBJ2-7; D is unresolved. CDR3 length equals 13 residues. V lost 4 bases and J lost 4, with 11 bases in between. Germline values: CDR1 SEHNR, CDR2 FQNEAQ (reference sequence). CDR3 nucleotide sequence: TGTGCCAGCAGCTCCGCCCTATATTACGAGCAGTACTTC. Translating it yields CASSSALYYEQYF.

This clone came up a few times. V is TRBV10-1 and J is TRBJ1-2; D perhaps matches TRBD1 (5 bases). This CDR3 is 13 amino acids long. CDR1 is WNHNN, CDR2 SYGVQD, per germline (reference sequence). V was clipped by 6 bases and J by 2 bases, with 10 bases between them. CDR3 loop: CASSADRNYGYTF. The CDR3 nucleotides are TGCGCCAGCAGCGCTGACAGAAACTATGGCTACACCTTC.

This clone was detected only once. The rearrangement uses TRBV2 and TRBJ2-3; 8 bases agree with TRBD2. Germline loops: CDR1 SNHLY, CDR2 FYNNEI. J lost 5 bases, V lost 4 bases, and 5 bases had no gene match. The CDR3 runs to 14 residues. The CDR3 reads CASSARAGGDTQYF. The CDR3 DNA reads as TGTGCCAGCAGTGCGAGGGCGGGGGGAGATACGCAGTATTTT.

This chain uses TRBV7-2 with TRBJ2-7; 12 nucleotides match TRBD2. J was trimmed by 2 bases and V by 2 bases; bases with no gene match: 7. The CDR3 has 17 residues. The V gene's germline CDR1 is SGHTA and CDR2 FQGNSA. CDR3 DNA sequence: TGTGCCAGCAGCTTAAAAACTAGCGGGGGGTTCCCCTACGAGCAGTACTTC. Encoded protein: CASSLKTSGGFPYEQYF.

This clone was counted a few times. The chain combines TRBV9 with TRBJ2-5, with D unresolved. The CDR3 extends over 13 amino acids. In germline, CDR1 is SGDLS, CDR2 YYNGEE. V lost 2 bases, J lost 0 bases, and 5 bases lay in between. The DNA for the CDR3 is TGTGCCAGCAGCGTCAGGTACCAAGAGACCCAGTACTTC. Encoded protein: CASSVRYQETQYF. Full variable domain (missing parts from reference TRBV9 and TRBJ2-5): DSGVTQTPKHLITATGQRVTLRCSPRSGDLSVYWYQQSLDQGLQFLIQYYNGEERAKGNILERFSAQQFPDLHSELNLSSLELGDSALYFCASSVRYQETQYFGPGTRLLVL.

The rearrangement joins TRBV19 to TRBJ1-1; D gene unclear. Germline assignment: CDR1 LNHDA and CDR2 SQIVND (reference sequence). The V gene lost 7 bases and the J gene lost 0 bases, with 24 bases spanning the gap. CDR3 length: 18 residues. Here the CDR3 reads CASIGPYEEESMNTEAFF. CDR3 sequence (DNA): TGTGCCAGTATAGGCCCGTATGAGGAGGAGTCTATGAACACTGAAGCTTTCTTT.

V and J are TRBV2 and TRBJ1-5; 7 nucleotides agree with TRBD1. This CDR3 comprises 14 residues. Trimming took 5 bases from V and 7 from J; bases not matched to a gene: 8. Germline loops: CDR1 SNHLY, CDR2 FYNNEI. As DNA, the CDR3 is TGTGCCAGCAGTAGACAGGGCGGGGGGCAGCCCCAGCATTTT. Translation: CASSRQGGGQPQHF. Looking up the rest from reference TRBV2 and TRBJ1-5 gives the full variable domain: EPEVTQTPSHQVTQMGQEVILRCVPISNHLYFYWYRQILGQKVEFLVSFYNNEISEKSEIFDDQFSVERPDGSNFTLKIRSTKLEDSAMYFCASSRQGGGQPQHFGDGTRLSIL.

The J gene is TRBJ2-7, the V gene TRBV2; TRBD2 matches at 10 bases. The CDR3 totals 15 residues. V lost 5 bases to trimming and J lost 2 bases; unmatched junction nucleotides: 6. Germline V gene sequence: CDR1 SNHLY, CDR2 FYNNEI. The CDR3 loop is CASSRGSGRAYEQYF. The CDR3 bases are TGTGCCAGCAGTCGCGGCAGCGGGAGGGCCTACGAGCAGTACTTC.

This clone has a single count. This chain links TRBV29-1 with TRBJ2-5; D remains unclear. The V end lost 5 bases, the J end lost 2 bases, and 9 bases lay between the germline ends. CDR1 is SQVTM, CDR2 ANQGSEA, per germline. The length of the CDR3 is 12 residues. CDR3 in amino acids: CSVLTQQETQYF. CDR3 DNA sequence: TGCAGCGTTCTGACACAACAAGAGACCCAGTACTTC.

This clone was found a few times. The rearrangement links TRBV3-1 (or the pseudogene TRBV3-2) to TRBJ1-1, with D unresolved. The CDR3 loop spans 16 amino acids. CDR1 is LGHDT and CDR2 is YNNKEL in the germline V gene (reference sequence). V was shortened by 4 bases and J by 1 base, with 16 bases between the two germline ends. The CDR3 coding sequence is TGTGCCAGCAGCCTAATCCCGGGAGGGCCGAACACTGAAGCTTTCTTT. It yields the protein CASSLIPGGPNTEAFF.

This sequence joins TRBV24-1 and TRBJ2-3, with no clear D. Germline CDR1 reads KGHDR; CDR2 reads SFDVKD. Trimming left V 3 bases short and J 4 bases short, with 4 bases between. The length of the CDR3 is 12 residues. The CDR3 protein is CATSDEPDTQYF. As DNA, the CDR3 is TGTGCCACCAGTGATGAGCCAGATACGCAGTATTTT.

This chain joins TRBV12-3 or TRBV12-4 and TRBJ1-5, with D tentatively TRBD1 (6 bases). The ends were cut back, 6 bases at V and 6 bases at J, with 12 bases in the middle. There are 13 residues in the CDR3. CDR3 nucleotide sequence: TGTGCCAGCAGATCTACAGGGCCTCAGCCCCAGCATTTT. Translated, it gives CASRSTGPQPQHF.

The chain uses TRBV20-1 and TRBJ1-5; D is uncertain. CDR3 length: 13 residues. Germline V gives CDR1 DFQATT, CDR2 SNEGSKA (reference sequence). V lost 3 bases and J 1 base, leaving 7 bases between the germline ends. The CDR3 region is CSASLVSNQPQHF. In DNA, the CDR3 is TGCAGTGCTAGTCTAGTGAGCAATCAGCCCCAGCATTTT.